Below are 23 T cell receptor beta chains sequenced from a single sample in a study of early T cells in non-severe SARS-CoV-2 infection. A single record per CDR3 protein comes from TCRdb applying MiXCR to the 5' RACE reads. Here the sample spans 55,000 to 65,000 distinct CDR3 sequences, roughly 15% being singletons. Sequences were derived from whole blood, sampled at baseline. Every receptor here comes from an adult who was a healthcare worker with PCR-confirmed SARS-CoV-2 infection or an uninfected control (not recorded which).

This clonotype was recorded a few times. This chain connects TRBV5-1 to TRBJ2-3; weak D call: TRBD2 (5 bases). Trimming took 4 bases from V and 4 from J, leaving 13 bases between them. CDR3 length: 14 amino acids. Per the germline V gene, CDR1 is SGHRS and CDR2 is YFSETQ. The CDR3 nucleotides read TGCGCCAGCAGCCTAACTAGTTCTCCAGATACGCAGTATTTT. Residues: CASSLTSSPDTQYF. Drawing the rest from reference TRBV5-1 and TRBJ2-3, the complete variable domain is KAGVTQTPRYLIKTRGQQVTLSCSPISGHRSVSWYQQTPGQGLQFLFEYFSETQRNKGNFPGRFSGRQFSNSRSEMNVSTLELGDSALYLCASSLTSSPDTQYFGPGTRLTVL.

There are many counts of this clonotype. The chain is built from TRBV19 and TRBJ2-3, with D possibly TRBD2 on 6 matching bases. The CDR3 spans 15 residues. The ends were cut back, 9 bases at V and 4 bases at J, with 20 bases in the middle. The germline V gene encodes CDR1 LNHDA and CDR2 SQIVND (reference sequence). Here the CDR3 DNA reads TGTGCCAGCAGAGAAGGGGACTGGGCGGCAGATACGCAGTATTTT. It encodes CASREGDWAADTQYF.

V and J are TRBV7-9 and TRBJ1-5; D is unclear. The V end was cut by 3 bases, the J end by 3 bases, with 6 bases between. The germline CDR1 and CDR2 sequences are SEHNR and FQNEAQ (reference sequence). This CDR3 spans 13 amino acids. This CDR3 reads CASSFSDNQPQHF. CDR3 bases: TGTGCCAGCAGCTTCTCAGACAATCAGCCCCAGCATTTT.

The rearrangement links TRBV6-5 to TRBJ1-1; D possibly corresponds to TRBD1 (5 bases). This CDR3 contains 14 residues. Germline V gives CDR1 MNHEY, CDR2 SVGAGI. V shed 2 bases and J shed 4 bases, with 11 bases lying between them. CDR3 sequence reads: CASSYRMGGTEAFF. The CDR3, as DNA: TGTGCCAGCAGTTACCGTATGGGGGGCACTGAAGCTTTCTTT.

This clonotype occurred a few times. Here the CDR3 DNA reads TGTGCCAGCAGCCGACATACTAGCTCAGATACGCAGTATTTT. Translated, it gives CASSRHTSSDTQYF. The J gene is TRBJ2-3, the V gene TRBV12-3 or TRBV12-4, with D possibly matching TRBD2 (6 bases). V lost 6 bases, J lost 4 bases, and 14 bases lay in between. The CDR3 is 14 residues long.

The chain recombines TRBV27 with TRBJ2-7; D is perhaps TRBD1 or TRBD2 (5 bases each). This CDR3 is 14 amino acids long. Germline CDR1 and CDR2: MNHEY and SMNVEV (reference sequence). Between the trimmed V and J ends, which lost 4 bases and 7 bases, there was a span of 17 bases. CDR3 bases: TGTGCCAGCAGTTCCCACGGCAGGGAGCGGGAGCAGTACTTC. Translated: CASSSHGREREQYF.

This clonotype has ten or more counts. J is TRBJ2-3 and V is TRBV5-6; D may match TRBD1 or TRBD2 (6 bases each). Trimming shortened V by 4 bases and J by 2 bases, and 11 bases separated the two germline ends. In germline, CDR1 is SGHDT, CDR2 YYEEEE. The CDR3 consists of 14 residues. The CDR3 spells CASSLGGHTDTQYF. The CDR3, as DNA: TGTGCCAGCAGCCTCGGGGGCCACACAGATACGCAGTATTTT.

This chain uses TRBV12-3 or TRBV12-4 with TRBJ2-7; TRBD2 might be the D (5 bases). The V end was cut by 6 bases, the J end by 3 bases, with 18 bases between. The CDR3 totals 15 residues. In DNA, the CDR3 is TGTGCCAGCAGCCTCGCGGACTCGGAGATCTACGAGCAGTACTTC. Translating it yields CASSLADSEIYEQYF.

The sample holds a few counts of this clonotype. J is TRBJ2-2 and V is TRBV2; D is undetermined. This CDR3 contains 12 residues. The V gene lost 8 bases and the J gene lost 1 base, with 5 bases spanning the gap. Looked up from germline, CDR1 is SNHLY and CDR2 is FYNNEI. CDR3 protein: CASGENTGELFF. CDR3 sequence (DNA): TGTGCCAGCGGGGAGAACACCGGGGAGCTGTTTTTT.

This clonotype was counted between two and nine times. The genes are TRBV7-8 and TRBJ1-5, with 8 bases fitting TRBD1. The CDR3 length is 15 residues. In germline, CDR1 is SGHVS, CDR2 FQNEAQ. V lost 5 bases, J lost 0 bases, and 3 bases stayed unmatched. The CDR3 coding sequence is TGTGCCAGCAGCCGAACAGGGGGTAGCAATCAGCCCCAGCATTTT. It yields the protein CASSRTGGSNQPQHF. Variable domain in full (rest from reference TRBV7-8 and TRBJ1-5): GAGVSQSPRYKVAKRGQDVALRCDPISGHVSLFWYQQALGQGPEFLTYFQNEAQLDKSGLPSDRFFAERPEGSVSTLKIQRTQQEDSAVYLCASSRTGGSNQPQHFGDGTRLSIL.

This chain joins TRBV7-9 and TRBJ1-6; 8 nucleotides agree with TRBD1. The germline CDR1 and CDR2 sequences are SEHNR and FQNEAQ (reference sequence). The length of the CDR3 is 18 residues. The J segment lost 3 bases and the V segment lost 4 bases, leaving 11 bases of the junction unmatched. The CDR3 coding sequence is TGTGCCAGCAGCTCCCATCTGGACAGGGAGGACTATAATTCACCCCTCCACTTT. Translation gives CASSSHLDREDYNSPLHF.

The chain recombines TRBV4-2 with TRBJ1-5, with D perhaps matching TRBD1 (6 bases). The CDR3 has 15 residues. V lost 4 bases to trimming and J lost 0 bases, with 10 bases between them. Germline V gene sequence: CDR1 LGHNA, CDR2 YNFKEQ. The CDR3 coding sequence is TGTGCCAGCAGCCCCCGGACAGATAGCAATCAGCCCCAGCATTTT. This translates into CASSPRTDSNQPQHF.

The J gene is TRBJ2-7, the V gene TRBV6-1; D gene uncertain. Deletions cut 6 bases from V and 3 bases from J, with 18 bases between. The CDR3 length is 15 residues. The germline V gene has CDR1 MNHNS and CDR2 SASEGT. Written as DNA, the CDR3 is TGTGCCAGCAGCGAGACCAGGTCAGCAGTCTACGAGCAGTACTTC. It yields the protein CASSETRSAVYEQYF.

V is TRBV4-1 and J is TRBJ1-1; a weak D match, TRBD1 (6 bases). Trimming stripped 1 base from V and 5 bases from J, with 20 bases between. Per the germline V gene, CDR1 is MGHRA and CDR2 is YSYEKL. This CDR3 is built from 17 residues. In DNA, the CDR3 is TGCGCCAGCAGCCAAGTATTGTTGCGTAGGGGGGAAACTGAAGCTTTCTTT. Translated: CASSQVLLRRGETEAFF.

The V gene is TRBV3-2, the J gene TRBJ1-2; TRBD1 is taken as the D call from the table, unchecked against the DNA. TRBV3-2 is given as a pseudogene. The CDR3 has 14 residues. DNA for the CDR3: TGTGCCAGCAGCCAAGCGGGGGCGGACTATGGCTACACCTTC. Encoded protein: CASSQAGADYGYTF.

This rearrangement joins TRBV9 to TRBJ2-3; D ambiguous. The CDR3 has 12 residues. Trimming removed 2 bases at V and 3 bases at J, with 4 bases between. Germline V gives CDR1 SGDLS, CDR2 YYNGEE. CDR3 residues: CASSVTTDTQYF. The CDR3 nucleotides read TGTGCCAGCAGCGTTACAACAGATACGCAGTATTTT.

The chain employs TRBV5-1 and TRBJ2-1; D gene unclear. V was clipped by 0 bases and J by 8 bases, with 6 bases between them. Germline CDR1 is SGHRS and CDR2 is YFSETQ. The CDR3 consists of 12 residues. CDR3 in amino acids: CASSLVEDEQFF. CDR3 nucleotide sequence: TGCGCCAGCAGCTTGGTAGAGGATGAGCAGTTCTTC.

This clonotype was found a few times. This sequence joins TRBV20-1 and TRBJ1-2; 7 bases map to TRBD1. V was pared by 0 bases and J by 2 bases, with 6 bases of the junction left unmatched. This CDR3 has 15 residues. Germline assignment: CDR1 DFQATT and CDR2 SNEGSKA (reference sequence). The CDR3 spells CSARDQGDGNYGYTF. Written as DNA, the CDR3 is TGCAGTGCTAGAGATCAGGGGGATGGGAACTATGGCTACACCTTC.

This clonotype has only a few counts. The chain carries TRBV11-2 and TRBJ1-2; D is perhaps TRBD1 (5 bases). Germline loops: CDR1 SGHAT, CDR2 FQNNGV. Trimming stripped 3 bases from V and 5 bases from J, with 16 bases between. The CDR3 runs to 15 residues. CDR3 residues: CASSFRQSLRYGYTF. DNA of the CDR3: TGTGCCAGCAGCTTTCGACAGTCCCTACGTTATGGCTACACCTTC.

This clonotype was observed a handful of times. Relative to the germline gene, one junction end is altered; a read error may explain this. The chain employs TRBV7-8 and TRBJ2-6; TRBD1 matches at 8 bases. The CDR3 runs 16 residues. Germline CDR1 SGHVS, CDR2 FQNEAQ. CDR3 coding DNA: TGTGCCAGCCTCGACAGGGGCCACTCTGGGGCCAACGTCCTGATTTTC. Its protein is CASLDRGHSGANVLIF.

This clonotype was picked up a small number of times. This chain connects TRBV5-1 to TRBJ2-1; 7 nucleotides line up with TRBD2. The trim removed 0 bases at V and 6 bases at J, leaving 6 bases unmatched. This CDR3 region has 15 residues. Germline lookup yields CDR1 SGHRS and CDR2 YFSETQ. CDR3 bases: TGCGCCAGCAGCTTGGTCTTGGGGGAGGGCAATGAGCAGTTCTTC. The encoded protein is CASSLVLGEGNEQFF.

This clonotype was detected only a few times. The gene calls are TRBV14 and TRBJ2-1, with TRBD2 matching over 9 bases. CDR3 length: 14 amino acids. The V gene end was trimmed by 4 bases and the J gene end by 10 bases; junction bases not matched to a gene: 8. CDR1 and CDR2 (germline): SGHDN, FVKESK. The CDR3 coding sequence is TGTGCCAGCAGCCCCACGGGACTAGCTTGGGAGCAGTTCTTC. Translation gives CASSPTGLAWEQFF.

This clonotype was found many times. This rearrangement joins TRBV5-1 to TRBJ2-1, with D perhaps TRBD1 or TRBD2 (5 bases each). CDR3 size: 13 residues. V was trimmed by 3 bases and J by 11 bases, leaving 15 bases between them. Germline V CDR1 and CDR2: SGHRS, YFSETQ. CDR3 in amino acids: CASSSDLGAQQFF. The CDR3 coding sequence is TGCGCCAGCAGCTCAGACCTCGGGGCACAGCAGTTCTTC.